What follows describes a single T cell receptor (beta chain). This sample was included in a study of shared T cell receptors in the human thymus. The J segment lost 4 bases and the V segment lost 5 bases, leaving 5 bases of the junction unmatched. Looked up from germline, CDR1 is SEHNR and CDR2 is FQNEAQ (reference sequence). The CDR3 is 15 residues long. Clones were read by immunoSEQ multiplex PCR, and TCRdb kept only the in-frame ones, dropping some. The table has roughly 560,000 clones, around 78% seen once; the top ten hold about 0.014%. The data also belong to a second study, concerning human thymus T cells. That investigation notes: Donors consisted of healthy Finnish infants (having corrective surgery for congenital heart defects).

Sequencing used thymocytes. The receptor was isolated from a boy in the first two years of life with a congenital heart defect. The gene calls are TRBV7-9 and TRBJ2-7, with 13 bases aligning to TRBD2. The CDR3 DNA is TGTGCCAGCAGCGAAGGACTAGCGGGAGTTTACGAGCAGTACTTC. As protein: CASSEGLAGVYEQYF. Supplemented by reference TRBV7-9 and TRBJ2-7, the full variable domain reads DTGVSQNPRHKITKRGQNVTFRCDPISEHNRLYWYRQTLGQGPEFLTYFQNEAQLEKSRLLSDRFSAERPKGSFSTLEIQRTEQGDSAMYLCASSEGLAGVYEQYFGPGTRLTVT.